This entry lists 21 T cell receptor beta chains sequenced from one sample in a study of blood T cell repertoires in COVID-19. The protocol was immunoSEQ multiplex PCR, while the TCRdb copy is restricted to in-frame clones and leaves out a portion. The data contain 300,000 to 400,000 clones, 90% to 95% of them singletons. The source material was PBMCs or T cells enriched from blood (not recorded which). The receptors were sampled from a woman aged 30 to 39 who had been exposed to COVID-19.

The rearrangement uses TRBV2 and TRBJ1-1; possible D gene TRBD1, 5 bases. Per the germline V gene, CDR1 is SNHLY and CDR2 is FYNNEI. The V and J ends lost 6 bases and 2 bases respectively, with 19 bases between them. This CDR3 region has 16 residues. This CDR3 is CASRPVGVRVNTEAFF. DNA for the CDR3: TGTGCCAGCAGGCCGGTAGGGGTTCGTGTCAACACTGAAGCTTTCTTT.

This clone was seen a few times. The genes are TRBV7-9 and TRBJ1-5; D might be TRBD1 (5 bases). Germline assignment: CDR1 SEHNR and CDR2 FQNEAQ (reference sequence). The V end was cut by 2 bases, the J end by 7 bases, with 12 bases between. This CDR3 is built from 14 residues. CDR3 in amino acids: CASSLQGGGQPQHF. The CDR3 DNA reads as TGTGCCAGCAGCTTACAGGGCGGGGGACAGCCCCAGCATTTT.

The CDR3, as DNA: TGTGCCAGCTCGTTAGAAAGCACGAACACCGGGGAGCTGTTTTTT. It codes for CASSLESTNTGELFF. The chain recombines TRBV18 with TRBJ2-2; unclear D gene. Germline CDR1 is KGHSH and CDR2 is LQKENI. The CDR3 extends over 15 amino acids. Trimming shortened V by 6 bases and J by 0 bases, and 11 bases separated the two germline ends. Full variable domain (outside the CDR3, taken from reference TRBV18 and TRBJ2-2): NAGVMQNPRHLVRRRGQEARLRCSPMKGHSHVYWYRQLPEEGLKFMVYLQKENIIDESGMPKERFSAEFPKEGPSILRIQQVVRGDSAAYFCASSLESTNTGELFFGEGSRLTVL.

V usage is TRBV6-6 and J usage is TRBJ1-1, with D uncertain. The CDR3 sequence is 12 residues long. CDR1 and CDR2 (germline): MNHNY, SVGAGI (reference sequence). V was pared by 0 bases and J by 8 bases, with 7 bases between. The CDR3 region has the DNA TGTGCCAGCAGTTACTCGAGTGAAGAAGCTTTCTTT. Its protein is CASSYSSEEAFF.

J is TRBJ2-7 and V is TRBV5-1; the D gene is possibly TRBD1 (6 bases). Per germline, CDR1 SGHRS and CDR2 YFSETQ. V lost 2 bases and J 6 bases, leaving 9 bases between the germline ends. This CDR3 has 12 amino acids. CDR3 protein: CASSFQGLEQYF. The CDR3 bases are TGCGCCAGCAGCTTCCAGGGGCTCGAGCAGTACTTC.

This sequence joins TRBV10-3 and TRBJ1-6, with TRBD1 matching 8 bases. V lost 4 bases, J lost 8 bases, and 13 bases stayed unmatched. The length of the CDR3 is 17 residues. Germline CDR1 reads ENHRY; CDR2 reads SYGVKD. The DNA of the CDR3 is TGTGCCATCAGTGGTTCCCTAGACAGGGGAAAGGATTCACCCCTCCACTTT. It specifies CAISGSLDRGKDSPLHF.

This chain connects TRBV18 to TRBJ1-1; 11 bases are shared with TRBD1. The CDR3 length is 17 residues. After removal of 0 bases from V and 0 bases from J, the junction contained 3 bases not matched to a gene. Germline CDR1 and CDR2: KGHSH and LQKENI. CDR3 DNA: TGTGCCAGCTCACCACCGAGGGACAGGGGGTTGAACACTGAAGCTTTCTTT. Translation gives CASSPPRDRGLNTEAFF.

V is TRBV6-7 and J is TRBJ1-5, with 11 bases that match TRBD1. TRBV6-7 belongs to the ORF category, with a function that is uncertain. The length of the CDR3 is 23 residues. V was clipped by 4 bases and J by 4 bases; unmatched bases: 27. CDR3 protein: CASSSNRDRGIWLGRPANQPQHF. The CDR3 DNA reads TGTGCCAGCAGTTCCAACCGGGACAGGGGGATCTGGTTGGGCCGTCCCGCTAATCAGCCCCAGCATTTT.

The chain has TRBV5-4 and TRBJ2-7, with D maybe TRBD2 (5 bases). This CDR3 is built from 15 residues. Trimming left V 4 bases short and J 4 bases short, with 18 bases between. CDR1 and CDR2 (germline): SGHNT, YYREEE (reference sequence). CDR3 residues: CASSNAGMGPYEQYF. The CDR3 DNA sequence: TGTGCCAGCAGCAATGCGGGTATGGGCCCTTACGAGCAGTACTTC.

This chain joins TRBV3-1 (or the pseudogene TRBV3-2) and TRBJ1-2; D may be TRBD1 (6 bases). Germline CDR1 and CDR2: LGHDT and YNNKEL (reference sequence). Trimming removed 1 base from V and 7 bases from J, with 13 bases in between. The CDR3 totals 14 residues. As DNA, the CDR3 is TGTGCCAGCAGCCAAGTACCGGGGGGCAGTGGCTACACCTTC. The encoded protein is CASSQVPGGSGYTF.

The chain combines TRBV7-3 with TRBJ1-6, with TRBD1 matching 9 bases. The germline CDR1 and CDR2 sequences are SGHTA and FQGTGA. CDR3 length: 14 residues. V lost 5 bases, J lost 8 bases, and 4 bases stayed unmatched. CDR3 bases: TGTGCCAGCAGCCCGACAGGGGGTGATTCACCCCTCCACTTT. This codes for CASSPTGGDSPLHF.

CDR3: CAIALQGVAGELFF. CDR3 DNA sequence: TGTGCCATAGCATTGCAGGGTGTCGCCGGGGAGCTGTTTTTT. The rearrangement joins TRBV10-3 to TRBJ2-2, with D maybe TRBD1 (5 bases). The CDR3 consists of 14 residues. CDR1 is ENHRY, CDR2 SYGVKD, per germline. V shed 9 bases and J shed 6 bases, with 17 bases lying between them.

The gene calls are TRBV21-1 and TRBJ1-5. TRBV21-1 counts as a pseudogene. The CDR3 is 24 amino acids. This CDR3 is CASSKETGPWATRSTVICNQPQHF. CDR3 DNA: TGTGCCAGCAGCAAAGAGACTGGCCCTTGGGCGACTAGATCGACGGTTATCTGCAATCAGCCCCAGCATTTT.

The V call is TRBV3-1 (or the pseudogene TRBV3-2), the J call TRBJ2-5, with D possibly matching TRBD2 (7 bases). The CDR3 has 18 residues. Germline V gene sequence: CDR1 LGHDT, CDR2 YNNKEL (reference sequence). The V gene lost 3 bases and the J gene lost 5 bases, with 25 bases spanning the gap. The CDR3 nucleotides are TGTGCCAGCAGCCATGGCTTTGGTAGACTAGCTGGGGGCGAGACCCAGTACTTC. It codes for CASSHGFGRLAGGETQYF.

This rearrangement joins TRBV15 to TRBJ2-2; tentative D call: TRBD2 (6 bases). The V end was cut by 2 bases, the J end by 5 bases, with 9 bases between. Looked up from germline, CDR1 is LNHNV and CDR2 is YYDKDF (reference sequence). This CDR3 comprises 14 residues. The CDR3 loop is CATSRPGETGELFF. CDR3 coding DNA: TGTGCCACCAGCAGACCGGGGGAAACCGGGGAGCTGTTTTTT.

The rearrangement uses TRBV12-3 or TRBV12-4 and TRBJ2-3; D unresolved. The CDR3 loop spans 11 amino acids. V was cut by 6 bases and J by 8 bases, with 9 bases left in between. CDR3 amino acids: CASRLRGTQYF. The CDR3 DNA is TGTGCCAGCAGACTACGAGGTACGCAGTATTTT.

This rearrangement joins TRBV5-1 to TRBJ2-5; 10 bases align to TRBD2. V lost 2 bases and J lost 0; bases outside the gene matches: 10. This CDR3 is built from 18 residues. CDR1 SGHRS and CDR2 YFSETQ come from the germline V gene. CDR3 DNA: TGCGCCAGCAGCTTAACTAGCGGGGCAAACCTGTACCAAGAGACCCAGTACTTC. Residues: CASSLTSGANLYQETQYF.

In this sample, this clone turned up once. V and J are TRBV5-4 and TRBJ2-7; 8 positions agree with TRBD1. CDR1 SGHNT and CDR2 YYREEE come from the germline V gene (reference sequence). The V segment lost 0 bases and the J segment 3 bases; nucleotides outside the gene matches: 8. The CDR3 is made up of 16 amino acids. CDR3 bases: TGTGCCAGCAGCTTGGGCCAGGGGGCCCGACGCTACGAGCAGTACTTC. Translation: CASSLGQGARRYEQYF.

Written as DNA, the CDR3 is TGTGCCAGCAGTTTATCGGGAGTAGCTAACTATGGCTACACCTTC. This sequence encodes CASSLSGVANYGYTF. The chain combines TRBV27 with TRBJ1-2, with D unresolved. CDR3 length: 15 amino acids. From germline, CDR1 is MNHEY and CDR2 SMNVEV (reference sequence). The V end lost 0 bases, the J end lost 0 bases, and 8 bases lay between the germline ends.

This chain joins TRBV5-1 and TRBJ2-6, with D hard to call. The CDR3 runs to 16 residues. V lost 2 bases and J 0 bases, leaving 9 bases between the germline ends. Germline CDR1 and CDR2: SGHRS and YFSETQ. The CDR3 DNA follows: TGCGCCAGCAGCTTATCCCCCCTCTCTGGGGCCAACGTCCTGACTTTC. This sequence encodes CASSLSPLSGANVLTF.

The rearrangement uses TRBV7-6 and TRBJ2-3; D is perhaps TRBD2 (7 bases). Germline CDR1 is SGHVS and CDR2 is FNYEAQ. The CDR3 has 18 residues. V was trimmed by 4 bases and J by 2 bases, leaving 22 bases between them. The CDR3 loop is CASSSPARGGVPTDTQYF. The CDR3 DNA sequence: TGTGCCAGCAGCTCCCCCGCTCGAGGGGGGGTACCCACAGATACGCAGTATTTT. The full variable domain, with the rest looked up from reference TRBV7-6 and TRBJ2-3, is GAGVSQSPRYKVTKRGQDVALRCDPISGHVSLYWYRQALGQGPEFLTYFNYEAQQDKSGLPNDRFSAERPEGSISTLTIQRTEQRDSAMYRCASSSPARGGVPTDTQYFGPGTRLTVL.